Shown below are 14 T cell receptor beta chains from a single sample sequenced in a study of a mutant IDH1 vaccine in newly diagnosed glioma. Time point specified: week 5, during vaccination. Vaccination comprised doses that each held 300 ug of mutant IDH1 20-mer peptide, plus topical imiquimod. Assay: immunoSEQ multiplex PCR; the TCRdb copy retains only in-frame clones and omits some. The repertoire holds over 55,000 clones, around 90% seen once, with approximately 4.2% in the top ten. No cognate antigen is known for these TCRs. The starting material was PBMCs, obtained from a glioma patient whose treatment included an IDH1 peptide vaccine. Receptors originate from a middle-aged woman with glioma.

The rearrangement joins TRBV30 to TRBJ2-7; maybe TRBD2 (5 bases). The CDR3 has 14 residues. Trimming stripped 7 bases from V and 3 bases from J, with 19 bases between. The germline V gene encodes CDR1 GTSNPN and CDR2 SVGIG (reference sequence). CDR3 loop: CALEATAENYEQYF. In DNA form, the CDR3 reads TGTGCCTTGGAAGCTACAGCGGAGAACTACGAGCAGTACTTC. Full variable domain (missing parts from reference TRBV30 and TRBJ2-7): SQTIHQWPATLVQPVGSPLSLECTVEGTSNPNLYWYRQAAGRGLQLLFYSVGIGQISSEVPQNLSASRPQDRQFILSSKKLLLSDSGFYLCALEATAENYEQYFGPGTRLTVT.

CDR3 nucleotides: TGTGCCATCCGGGACAGGGGAGCTGAGAACTATGGCTACACCTTC. This codes for CAIRDRGAENYGYTF. V gene TRBV10-3 combines with J gene TRBJ1-2; 10 positions match TRBD1. With 8 bases clipped from V and 2 bases from J, the junction kept 8 bases outside the gene matches. Germline CDR1 reads ENHRY; CDR2 reads SYGVKD. The CDR3 contains 15 residues.

This clone has only one observation. V is TRBV5-1 and J is TRBJ2-7; weak D call: TRBD2 (6 bases). V dropped 4 bases and J dropped 5 bases, with 16 bases sitting between them. The CDR3 runs 14 residues. Germline V gene sequence: CDR1 SGHRS, CDR2 YFSETQ. Here the CDR3 reads CASSRGAGNNEQYF. The CDR3 DNA is TGCGCCAGCAGCCGCGGGGCGGGGAACAACGAGCAGTACTTC.

This clone is a singleton in its sample. The chain couples TRBV19 to TRBJ2-5, with TRBD2 matching 9 bases. V trimming: 5 bases; J trimming: 3 bases; junction bases outside the gene matches: 10. The germline V gene encodes CDR1 LNHDA and CDR2 SQIVND (reference sequence). The CDR3 has 16 residues. The CDR3 reads CASSSLSGGMKETQYF. The CDR3 nucleotides are TGTGCCAGTAGTTCACTTAGCGGGGGAATGAAAGAGACCCAGTACTTC. Together with reference TRBV19 and TRBJ2-5, the CDR3 gives the full variable domain: DGGITQSPKYLFRKEGQNVTLSCEQNLNHDAMYWYRQDPGQGLRLIYYSQIVNDFQKGDIAEGYSVSREKKESFPLTVTSAQKNPTAFYLCASSSLSGGMKETQYFGPGTRLLVL.

The chain recombines TRBV4-1 with TRBJ1-4, with 8 bases lining up with TRBD1. Trimming took 5 bases from V and 8 from J; bases not matched to a gene: 19. The CDR3 has 18 residues. CDR1 MGHRA and CDR2 YSYEKL come from the germline V gene. CDR3 in DNA: TGCGCCAGCAGCACCTCCCGAGACAGGGGCCCTGGAGGGGAAAAACTGTTTTTT. This gives the protein CASSTSRDRGPGGEKLFF.

The gene calls are TRBV7-6 and TRBJ2-4; 8 positions match TRBD1. V shed 5 bases and J 9 bases; nucleotides not matched to a gene: 12. The length of the CDR3 is 15 residues. From germline, CDR1 is SGHVS and CDR2 FNYEAQ. The CDR3 nucleotides read TGTGCCAGCAGCGATCTCGGACAGGGCCGAGGCATTCAGTACTTC. This sequence encodes CASSDLGQGRGIQYF.

The chain uses TRBV27 and TRBJ2-1, with 7 bases fitting TRBD1. Germline assignment: CDR1 MNHEY and CDR2 SMNVEV (reference sequence). CDR3 length: 15 amino acids. V shed 5 bases, J shed 8 bases, and the junction held 12 bases outside the gene matches. CDR3 coding DNA: TGTGCCAGCAGTCTGACAGGGTCGAAATCTTATGAGCAGTTCTTC. Its protein product is CASSLTGSKSYEQFF.

The chain carries TRBV6-5 and TRBJ2-2; 7 bases line up with TRBD1. This CDR3 has 14 amino acids. Germline V gene sequence: CDR1 MNHEY, CDR2 SVGAGI. With V trimmed by 4 bases and J by 2 bases, 1 base remained unmatched. CDR3 region: CASSWDSNTGELFF. The CDR3 nucleotides are TGTGCCAGCAGTTGGGACAGTAACACCGGGGAGCTGTTTTTT.

The genes are TRBV12-5 and TRBJ2-7; D perhaps matches TRBD1 (6 bases). Germline V lookup: CDR1 LGHNT, CDR2 FRNRAP. Trimming left V 1 base short and J 6 bases short, with 13 bases between. The CDR3 loop spans 14 amino acids. The DNA for the CDR3 is TGTGCTAGTGGTTTGGCTAACAGGGTAGGCGAGCAGTACTTC. This codes for CASGLANRVGEQYF. The whole variable domain, remainder taken from reference TRBV12-5 and TRBJ2-7, is DARVTQTPRHKVTEMGQEVTMRCQPILGHNTVFWYRQTMMQGLELLAYFRNRAPLDDSGMPKDRFSAEMPDATLATLKIQPSEPRDSAVYFCASGLANRVGEQYFGPGTRLTVT.

The chain links TRBV7-8 to TRBJ1-5, with D perhaps TRBD1 (5 bases). The CDR3 loop spans 16 amino acids. The germline V gene has CDR1 SGHVS and CDR2 FQNEAQ. Trimming took off 4 bases at V and 1 base at J, with 14 bases between the two ends. CDR3 residues: CASSSGGAASNQPQHF. Written as DNA, the CDR3 is TGTGCCAGCAGCTCCGGTGGGGCAGCAAGCAATCAGCCCCAGCATTTT.

The chain is built from TRBV19 and TRBJ1-3, with 7 bases identical to TRBD1. The V gene's germline CDR1 is LNHDA and CDR2 SQIVND (reference sequence). V trimming: 5 bases; J trimming: 8 bases; junction bases outside the gene matches: 12. This CDR3 comprises 15 residues. The CDR3 loop is CASSLGTAQSDTIYF. CDR3 DNA sequence: TGTGCCAGTAGTCTCGGGACAGCCCAGAGTGACACCATATATTTT.

The chain links TRBV4-1 to TRBJ2-7; weak D call: TRBD1 (5 bases). The CDR3 covers 15 residues. V lost 1 base and J 2 bases, leaving 12 bases between the germline ends. Germline assignment: CDR1 MGHRA and CDR2 YSYEKL. CDR3 region: CASSQGTSRAYEQYF. The CDR3 DNA reads TGCGCCAGCAGCCAAGGGACCTCCAGGGCCTACGAGCAGTACTTC.

The CDR3 bases are TGTGCCAGCAGCTTAGCGGAGGGGGCCCAGGATACGCAGTATTTT. It translates to CASSLAEGAQDTQYF. This chain joins TRBV7-2 and TRBJ2-3, with D possibly being TRBD1 (7 bases). CDR3 length: 15 amino acids. Trimming took 0 bases from V and 6 from J, leaving 13 bases between them. Germline CDR1 reads SGHTA; CDR2 reads FQGNSA.

The gene calls are TRBV9 and TRBJ2-3, with 7 bases that match TRBD1. Germline V gives CDR1 SGDLS, CDR2 YYNGEE. CDR3 length: 15 amino acids. Trimming removed 0 bases from V and 1 base from J; junction bases left unmatched: 2. In nucleotides, the CDR3 is TGTGCCAGCAGCGTAGGGGACAGAGGCACAGATACGCAGTATTTT. Its protein is CASSVGDRGTDTQYF. Full variable domain (outside the CDR3, taken from reference TRBV9 and TRBJ2-3): DSGVTQTPKHLITATGQRVTLRCSPRSGDLSVYWYQQSLDQGLQFLIQYYNGEERAKGNILERFSAQQFPDLHSELNLSSLELGDSALYFCASSVGDRGTDTQYFGPGTRLTVL.